These T cell receptor beta chains were read from a single sample in a study of cytomegalovirus exposure and HLA in healthy donors. Profiling relied on immunoSEQ multiplex PCR, and the TCRdb table lists in-frame clones only, not all of them. Of some 100,000 clones in the sample, less than 65% are singletons; the top ten hold around 5.5%. Material for sequencing was PBMCs. The receptors stem from a woman aged 25 to 39 in good health and CMV-seropositive. Both conserved end residues are trimmed from each CDR3.

j_gene: TRBJ1-2
v_gene: TRBV27
CDR3aa: ASSPTLGPYGYT

j_gene: TRBJ1-2
v_gene: TRBV11-3
CDR3aa: ASRWNTGAPL

j_gene: TRBJ1-1
v_gene: TRBV7-8
CDR3aa: ASSFQENTEAF

j_gene: TRBJ2-7
v_gene: TRBV30
CDR3aa: AWSVLRGGEQY

j_gene: TRBJ1-1
v_gene: TRBV19
CDR3aa: ASSIAFEGPEAF

j_gene: TRBJ2-7
v_gene: TRBV5-1
CDR3aa: ASSPGVYEQY

j_gene: TRBJ1-1
v_gene: TRBV10-3
CDR3aa: AISSGRDRVPEAF

j_gene: TRBJ1-6
v_gene: TRBV5-4
CDR3aa: ASSSQGYSPLH

j_gene: TRBJ1-1
v_gene: TRBV10-2
CDR3aa: ASRGDREAF

j_gene: .
v_gene: TRBV5-1
CDR3aa: ASSLVQGAGEQY

j_gene: TRBJ2-7
v_gene: TRBV9
CDR3aa: ASSVGAELQTYEQY

j_gene: TRBJ2-5
v_gene: TRBV5-1
CDR3aa: ASSNSGTGGGETQY

j_gene: TRBJ2-1
v_gene: TRBV7-9
CDR3aa: SSSLAPGEGQSYNEQF

j_gene: TRBJ1-2
v_gene: TRBV28
CDR3aa: ASNTAAPTGGIYGYT

j_gene: TRBJ1-2
v_gene: TRBV28
CDR3aa: ASSPRGFIYGYT

j_gene: TRBJ1-1
v_gene: TRBV6-1
CDR3aa: ASMRSMNTEAF

j_gene: TRBJ2-1
v_gene: TRBV7-9
CDR3aa: ASSRRGGINNEQF

j_gene: TRBJ1-1
v_gene: TRBV28
CDR3aa: ASSSTGGGAF

j_gene: .
v_gene: TRBV6-5
CDR3aa: ASSYSGERGSYEQY

j_gene: TRBJ1-1
v_gene: TRBV5-1
CDR3aa: ASSPGTGGLEAF

j_gene: TRBJ1-6
v_gene: TRBV6-5
CDR3aa: ASSQVEGTSPLH

j_gene: TRBJ2-3
v_gene: TRBV6-1
CDR3aa: ASTSGGPTDTQY

j_gene: TRBJ2-1
v_gene: TRBV7-9
CDR3aa: ASSALAGDNEQF

j_gene: TRBJ2-1
v_gene: TRBV4-2
CDR3aa: ASSPDSGGATEQF

j_gene: TRBJ1-5
v_gene: TRBV29-1
CDR3aa: SVEDPVGSQPQH

j_gene: TRBJ2-7
v_gene: TRBV6-5
CDR3aa: ASSHRDRGSEQY

j_gene: TRBJ2-1
v_gene: TRBV4-1
CDR3aa: ASSQGIAGGTINEQF

j_gene: TRBJ2-2
v_gene: TRBV29-1
CDR3aa: SVEAISGGVVGELF